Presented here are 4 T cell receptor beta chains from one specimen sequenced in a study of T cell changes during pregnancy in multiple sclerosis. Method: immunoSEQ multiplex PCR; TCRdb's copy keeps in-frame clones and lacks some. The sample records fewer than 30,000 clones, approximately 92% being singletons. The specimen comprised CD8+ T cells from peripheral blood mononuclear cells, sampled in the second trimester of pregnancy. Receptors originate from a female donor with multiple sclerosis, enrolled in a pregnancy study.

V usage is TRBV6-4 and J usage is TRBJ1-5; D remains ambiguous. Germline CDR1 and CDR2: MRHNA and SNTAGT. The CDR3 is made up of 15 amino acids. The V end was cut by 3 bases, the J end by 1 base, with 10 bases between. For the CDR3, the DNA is TGTGCCAGCAGTGAGGCGAGCGGGAGCAATCAGCCCCAGCATTTT. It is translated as CASSEASGSNQPQHF.

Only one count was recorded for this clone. CDR3 DNA sequence: TGTGCCATCAGTGCTCCGACCAGCGGGAGCTCCTACAATGAGCAGTTCTTC. Amino acid sequence: CAISAPTSGSSYNEQFF. This rearrangement joins TRBV10-3 to TRBJ2-1; 8 nucleotides line up with TRBD2. CDR1 and CDR2 (germline): ENHRY, SYGVKD. CDR3 length equals 17 residues. Trimming removed 4 bases from V and 0 bases from J; junction bases left unmatched: 8.

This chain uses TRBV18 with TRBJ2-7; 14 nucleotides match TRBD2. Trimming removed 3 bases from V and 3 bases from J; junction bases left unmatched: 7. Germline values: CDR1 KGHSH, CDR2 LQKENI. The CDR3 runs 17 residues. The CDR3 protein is CASSPGTSGSGLYEQYF. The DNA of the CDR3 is TGTGCCAGCTCACCGGGGACTAGCGGGAGTGGGCTCTACGAGCAGTACTTC.

The CDR3 region is CASSLDSHYNEQFF. The CDR3, as DNA: TGTGCCAGCAGTTTGGACAGCCACTACAATGAGCAGTTCTTC. This chain connects TRBV27 to TRBJ2-1; weak D call: TRBD1 (6 bases). CDR1 is MNHEY and CDR2 is SMNVEV in the germline V gene (reference sequence). The CDR3 has 14 amino acids. V lost 3 bases, J lost 3 bases, and 9 bases lay in between.